This TCR beta chain was observed in a study of blood T cell repertoires in COVID-19. Only in-frame clones appear in the TCRdb table, and some are missing; sequencing was by immunoSEQ multiplex PCR. The sample has approximately 500,000 clones; approximately 91% are singletons. The source is a woman between 50 and 59 years old with COVID-19, enrolled during active disease. Input material: peripheral blood.

The DNA of the CDR3 is TGTGCCAGCAGCTTAATATCCTACGAGCAGTACTTC. This codes for CASSLISYEQYF. The chain recombines TRBV7-9 with TRBJ2-7; no definite D call. Per germline, CDR1 SEHNR and CDR2 FQNEAQ (reference sequence). This CDR3 has 12 residues. Trimming took off 2 bases at V and 1 base at J, with 3 bases between the two ends.